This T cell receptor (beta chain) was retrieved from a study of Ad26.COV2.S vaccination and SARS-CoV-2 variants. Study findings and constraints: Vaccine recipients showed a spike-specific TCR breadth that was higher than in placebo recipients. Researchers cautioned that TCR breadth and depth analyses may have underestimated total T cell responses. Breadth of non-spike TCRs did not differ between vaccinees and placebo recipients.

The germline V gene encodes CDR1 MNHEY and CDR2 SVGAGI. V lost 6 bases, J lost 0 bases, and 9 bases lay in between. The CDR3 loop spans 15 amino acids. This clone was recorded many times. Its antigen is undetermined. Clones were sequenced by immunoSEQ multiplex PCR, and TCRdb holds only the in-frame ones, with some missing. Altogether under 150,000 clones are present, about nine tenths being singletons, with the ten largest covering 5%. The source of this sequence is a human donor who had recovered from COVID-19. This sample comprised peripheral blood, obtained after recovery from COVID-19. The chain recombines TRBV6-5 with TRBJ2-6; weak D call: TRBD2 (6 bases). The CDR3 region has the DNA TGTGCCAGCAGATCCGGGAGCTCTGGGGCCAACGTCCTGACTTTC. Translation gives CASRSGSSGANVLTF.